The clone carrying this T cell receptor beta chain was detected once. In the source study's methods: Nucleated cell counts were estimated from reference gene primer amplification. TCRdb keeps only in-frame clones here, not all; method: immunoSEQ multiplex PCR. V and J calls and clone size follow that table, whereas D and trimming were derived from the DNA. The profile shows roughly 8,200 clones, around 88% of them singletons. The sample belongs to a study of blood T cell repertoires in COVID-19. Overall study context: Some COVID-19 samples were acute and others convalescent; all came from the United States, Italy and Spain. Sample material is recorded as cDNA or gDNA derived from T cells, B-cell-depleted T cells, or PBMCs.

This CDR3 has 18 amino acids. V was shortened by 4 bases and J by 10 bases, with 26 bases between the two germline ends. Germline CDR1 is WNHNN and CDR2 is SYGVQD (reference sequence). The sequence was obtained from a human donor with active COVID-19. The donor label of this sample is uncertain. The sequenced material came from peripheral blood. The genes are TRBV10-1 and TRBJ2-6; D unresolved. The CDR3 sequence is CASSVTGRSHKVGNVLTF. CDR3 sequence (DNA): TGCGCCAGCAGTGTAACCGGAAGATCGCACAAAGTCGGGAACGTCCTGACTTTC.